This T cell receptor beta chain is from a study of blood T cells in healthy people across ages. Whole-study results and caveats: Naive T cell percentage strongly correlated with TCR beta diversity.

The second PCR ran about 6 to 11 cycles with a sample-barcoded 5' primer and J-beta primers. TCRdb ran MiXCR on the 5' RACE reads and lists one entry per CDR3 protein. The sample shows about 690,000 distinct CDR3 sequences, less than 45% of them seen only once. The V gene's germline CDR1 is DFQATT and CDR2 SNEGSKA (reference sequence). Trimming at V came to 3 bases and at J to 14 bases, leaving 17 bases not matched to a gene. The CDR3 contains 15 residues. With respect to this clonotype: The antigen is unknown.

The sequence was collected from an elderly man in good health. This rearrangement joins TRBV20-1 to TRBJ1-5, with 9 nucleotides matching TRBD1. Sequenced input: blood. CDR3 in amino acids: CSASGPGTGPGHKHF. CDR3 nucleotides: TGCAGTGCTAGTGGGCCCGGGACAGGGCCAGGTCACAAGCATTTT.